A selection of T cell receptor beta chains follows, all from one sample in a study of Graves' ophthalmopathy and Graves' hyperthyroidism. TCRdb analysed the multiplex PCR reads with MiXCR anew, one entry per CDR3 protein. The sample includes 580,000 or so distinct CDR3 sequences, roughly 40% of them seen just once. Input material: peripheral blood or thyroid tissue (not recorded which). The source of these receptors is an adult man with Graves' hyperthyroidism. Both conserved end residues are part of each CDR3. A D gene is named only where the DNA matches it firmly. Not all rows give a size; the values are once, few, many and, for expanded clones, a class.

d_gene	j_gene	abundance	v_gene	CDR3nt	CDR3aa
NA	TRBJ1-1	many	TRBV30	TGTGCCTCGGGACGGGACACTGAAGCTTTCTTT	CASGRDTEAFF
TRBD2	TRBJ2-5	few	TRBV7-9	TGTGCCAGCAGCGATCCCCGGGGAACTAGCGACGAGACCCAGTACTTC	CASSDPRGTSDETQYF
NA	TRBJ2-2	NA	TRBV7-9	TGTGCCAGCAGTTTAAGGGGGGCCCCGTGGACCGGGGAGCTGCTTTTT	CASSLRGAPWTGELLF
NA	TRBJ2-7	many	TRBV5-6	TGTGCCAGCAGCGCGCAGGCCCGGGACGAGCAGTACTTC	CASSAQARDEQYF
NA	TRBJ1-1	many	TRBV7-2	TGTGCCAGCAGCTTAGCTAAATTCCGAGACGGTGATCGCGAAGCTTTCTTT	CASSLAKFRDGDREAFF
TRBD1	TRBJ1-6	many	TRBV29-1	TGCAGCGTTGAGAAGGGACAGGGGACTCATAATTCACCCCTCCACTTT	CSVEKGQGTHNSPLHF
TRBD1	TRBJ2-2	many	TRBV7-2	TGTGCCAGCAGCTCGACAGGGTCGAACACCGGGGAGCTGTTTTTT	CASSSTGSNTGELFF
NA	TRBJ2-7	many	TRBV4-2	TGTGCCAGCAGCCAAGAGAACGAGCAGTACTTC	CASSQENEQYF
TRBD2	TRBJ2-7	NA	TRBV29-1	TGTGGCGTAGGACTAGCGGGAGAGGAGCAGTACTTC	CGVGLAGEEQYF
NA	TRBJ2-2	few	TRBV3-1	TGTGCCAGCAGCCAAATGACCGGGGAGCTGTTTTTT	CASSQMTGELFF
TRBD1	TRBJ2-2	NA	TRBV20-1	TGCAGTGCTAGAGGGCCTCCGGGACAGGGGTTTTTT	CSARGPPGQGFF